These 2 T cell receptor beta chains originate from one sample sequenced in a study of cytomegalovirus exposure and HLA in healthy donors. Amplification used 60 Vbeta primers and 13 Jbeta primers. Here immunoSEQ multiplex PCR was the method, and the copy in TCRdb shows in-frame clones only, minus some. The sample carries 95,000 to 150,000 clones, over 65% recorded once. Sequenced: PBMCs. Receptors were obtained from a woman between 40 and 55 years old in good health and CMV-seropositive.

This rearrangement joins TRBV5-1 to TRBJ2-3; the D is unclear. The length of the CDR3 is 16 residues. V was pared by 4 bases and J by 0 bases, with 15 bases between. Germline V gene lookup returns CDR1 SGHRS and CDR2 YFSETQ. As DNA, the CDR3 is TGCGCCAGCAGCATCCGAGCAGGCCCTAGCACAGATACGCAGTATTTT. Translating it yields CASSIRAGPSTDTQYF.

This clone came up a few times. The genes are TRBV5-1 and TRBJ2-7, with D perhaps TRBD1 (5 bases). Germline CDR1 is SGHRS and CDR2 is YFSETQ. Trimming left V 4 bases short and J 4 bases short, with 15 bases between. The CDR3 contains 14 residues. The CDR3 region is CASSPAGFRYEQYF. DNA of the CDR3: TGCGCCAGCAGCCCCGCAGGGTTCCGTTACGAGCAGTACTTC.